Below, one T cell receptor (beta chain) is given with its context. Profiling relied on immunoSEQ multiplex PCR, and the TCRdb table lists in-frame clones only, not all of them. The sample lists around 41,000 clones, approximately 90% occurring once. This sample was taken from a study of blood T cell repertoires in COVID-19. Across the study: From T cells, B-cell-depleted T cells, or PBMCs came the material, which was cDNA or gDNA.

CDR3 size: 14 residues. The V gene lost 0 bases and the J gene lost 5 bases, with 11 bases spanning the gap. CDR1 and CDR2 (germline): SGHRS, YFSETQ. The chain recombines TRBV5-1 with TRBJ2-5; a weak D match, TRBD2 (5 bases). The sequencing input was peripheral blood. The clonotype was recovered from a woman younger than 45 in a cohort sampled during active COVID-19. The CDR3 coding sequence is TGCGCCAGCAGCTTGGAGGGCAGAGGGGAGACCCAGTACTTC. Protein: CASSLEGRGETQYF.